The clone carrying this T cell receptor beta chain was found a few times. What it binds is not known. The data were taken from a study of T-cell reconstitution after alpha-beta-depleted transplantation in children. General observations from the study: The main origin of T-cell counts and diversity one year after transplant was newly produced T cells. The study reportedly traced alpha-beta T cells about two months after transplant to several hundred expanded graft clones. Several patients had high TCRbeta diversity at day 60; it came from surviving recipient T cells and thymic progenitors.

A library of TCRbeta sequences, prepared with unique molecular identifiers, was generated. TCRdb analysed the PCR reads with MiXCR anew, one entry per CDR3 protein. The data hold about 200,000 distinct CDR3 sequences, with about 7% observed a single time. Germline V gene data show CDR1 as DFQATT and CDR2 as SNEGSKA (reference sequence). The CDR3 runs 15 residues. J gave up 6 bases and V 3 bases, and 9 bases lay outside the gene matches. The chain carries TRBV20-1 and TRBJ2-3; 10 bases agree with TRBD2. Sequencing used PBMCs, obtained before TCRalphabeta/CD19-depleted stem cell transplant. The receptor's source is a boy aged 2 to 10 with acute lymphoblastic leukemia, due to receive a stem cell transplant. CDR3 loop: CSASRPSGSRDTQYF. The DNA for the CDR3 is TGCAGTGCTAGTAGGCCTAGCGGGAGTCGTGATACGCAGTATTTT.